Included here is one T cell receptor (beta chain) sequence, with context. Its specificity is unknown. Being one base from a much bigger clone, this may be a read error. A single record per CDR3 protein comes from TCRdb applying MiXCR to the 5' RACE reads. The sample includes tens of thousands of distinct CDR3 sequences, about 13% of them seen just once. The sample is drawn from a study of T-cell memory formation after mild COVID-19. About the study: Largely donor-specific TCR clusters were found.

Germline V CDR1 and CDR2: MRHNA, SNTAGT. The junction had 0 bases not matched to a gene; V was cut back by 2 bases and J by 4 bases. This CDR3 comprises 15 residues. Study observations and caveats: Some clones that responded turned up in pre-infection memory, which suggests that cross-reactive memory joined in. SARS-CoV-2 specificity was not confirmed for second-wave clones peaking on day 37.

The chain links TRBV6-4 to TRBJ2-3; 13 positions match TRBD2. The sequencing sample was made of PBMCs or a T cell subset sorted from them (not recorded which). This clonotype originated in a man between 18 and 35 years old who had mild COVID-19 (a few samples of this study predate the infection). Cell type and time point are not known. The CDR3 nucleotides are TGTGCCAGCAGTGACACTAGCGGGGGGGCAGATACGCAGTATTTT. It specifies CASSDTSGGADTQYF.